The rows below give T cell receptor beta chains drawn from one sample of a study of shared clonotypes between healthy human individuals. Sequencing was performed with immunoSEQ multiplex PCR; in TCRdb, only in-frame clones are kept and a portion is missing. The sample holds roughly 490,000 clones; about 82% are singletons and the top ten take around 13%. What was sequenced was PBMCs. These TCRs come from a woman in her forties in good health. Some clones in this sample may be carry-over from other donors' samples. CDR3s include the opening cysteine and the closing phenylalanine or tryptophan. The D gene is left open where the match is weak. Clone sizes are given selectively: once, few, many, or a class where the clone is expanded.

size	J	V	D	length	DNA	CDR3
-	TRBJ2-7	TRBV7-7	TRBD1	13	TGTGCTAGCAGCTCCGGGACAGGGGGCGAGCAGTACTTC	CASSSGTGGEQYF
-	TRBJ2-1	TRBV30	-	12	TGTGCCTGGAGTTTAATAATGAATGAGCAGTTCTTC	CAWSLIMNEQFF
-	TRBJ2-7	TRBV11-3	-	13	TGTGCCAGCAGCTTGCAGGGAACCTACGAGCAGTACTTC	CASSLQGTYEQYF
once	TRBJ2-3	TRBV18	-	15	TGTGCCAGCTCACCAGGCGACGGAAGCACAGATACGCAGTATTTT	CASSPGDGSTDTQYF
many	TRBJ1-5	TRBV19	-	14	TGTGCCAGTAGTCCAGGACCCCACAATCAGCCCCAGCATTTT	CASSPGPHNQPQHF
-	TRBJ2-7	TRBV30	TRBD2	12	TGTGCCTGGAGTGGGGGAGGGAACGAGCAGTACTTC	CAWSGGGNEQYF
-	TRBJ2-7	TRBV2	TRBD2	13	TGTGCCAGCAGTGGGACTAGCTTGTACGAGCAGTACTTC	CASSGTSLYEQYF
-	TRBJ2-1	TRBV7-8	TRBD2	15	TGTGCCAGCAGCTTAGCGGTAAGAGCGGGAGGTTCCTCGTTCTTC	CASSLAVRAGGSSFF
-	TRBJ2-1	TRBV6-4	TRBD2	14	TGTGCCAGCAGTGGGGGACTAGCGGGCAATGAGCAGTTCTTC	CASSGGLAGNEQFF
-	TRBJ2-5	TRBV6-5	-	14	TGTGCCAGCAGTTACTCTCCAGCGGGAGAGACCCAGTACTTC	CASSYSPAGETQYF
few	TRBJ1-4	TRBV2	-	14	TGTGCCAGCAGGCGACAGGAGGGGGGGGTAAAACTGTTTTTT	CASRRQEGGVKLFF
-	TRBJ1-1	TRBV30	-	11	TGTGCCTGGAGTCCCGGGGGTGAAGCTTTCTTT	CAWSPGGEAFF
few	TRBJ1-1	TRBV6-6	-	13	TGTGCCAGCAGTTACGGGACCCGCACTGAAGCTTTCTTT	CASSYGTRTEAFF
few	TRBJ2-1	TRBV28	TRBD2	15	TGTGCCAGCACCCACGGACTAGCGGGGAGTAATGAGCAGTTCTTC	CASTHGLAGSNEQFF
few	TRBJ1-2	TRBV10-3	-	11	TGTGCCACCCAAGCAGAAGGCGGCTACACCTTC	CATQAEGGYTF
-	TRBJ1-4	TRBV29-1	-	12	TGCAGCGCCAGCGTGGGGGGTGAAAAACTGTTTTTT	CSASVGGEKLFF
-	TRBJ1-2	TRBV5-4	TRBD1	15	TGTGCCAGCAGCTTGGAAGGGGGCGCCAACTATGGCTACACCTTC	CASSLEGGANYGYTF
-	TRBJ2-1	TRBV2	-	16	TGTGCCAGCAGTGAACACCCTAGTAAGGTCAACAATGAGCAGTTCTTC	CASSEHPSKVNNEQFF
once	TRBJ1-2	TRBV28	TRBD1	15	TGTGCCAGCAGTTTAGGGGACAGGGGAATATATGGCTACACCTTC	CASSLGDRGIYGYTF
-	TRBJ2-3	TRBV7-2	TRBD2	14	TGTGCCAGCAGCTCGGGACTAACCCCAGATACGCAGTATTTT	CASSSGLTPDTQYF
-	TRBJ1-4	TRBV29-1	-	13	TGCAGCGTTGGCGGAGCAGGGAGAGAAAAACTGTTTTTT	CSVGGAGREKLFF
-	TRBJ2-7	TRBV6-1	TRBD1	14	TGTGCCAGCAGGGACAGGGGGCCTCCCTACGAGCAGTACTTC	CASRDRGPPYEQYF
-	TRBJ2-2	TRBV9	-	16	TGTGCCAGCAGCGTATTCGGGAGCCAATACACCGGGGAGCTGTTTTTT	CASSVFGSQYTGELFF
-	TRBJ2-6	TRBV6-1	-	15	TGTGCCACCGGATCCGACTCGGCAGGGGCCAACGTCCTGACCTTC	CATGSDSAGANVLTF